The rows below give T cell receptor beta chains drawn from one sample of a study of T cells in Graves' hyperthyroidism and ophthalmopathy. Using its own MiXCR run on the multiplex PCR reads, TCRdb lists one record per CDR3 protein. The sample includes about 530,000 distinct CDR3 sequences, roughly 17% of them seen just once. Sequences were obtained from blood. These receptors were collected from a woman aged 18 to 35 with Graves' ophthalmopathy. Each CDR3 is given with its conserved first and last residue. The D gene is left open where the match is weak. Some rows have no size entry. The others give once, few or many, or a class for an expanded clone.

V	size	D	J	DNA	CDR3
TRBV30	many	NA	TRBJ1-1	TGTGCCTGGAAAGACAGTAGCACTGAAGCTTTCTTT	CAWKDSSTEAFF
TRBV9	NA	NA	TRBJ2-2	TGTGCCAGCAGCGTAGCCGGGGGCTTTTTTAACACCGGGGAGCTGTTTTTT	CASSVAGGFFNTGELFF
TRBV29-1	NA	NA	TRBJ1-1	TGCACCGTCGGACCGTTGAACACTGAAGCTTTCTTT	CTVGPLNTEAFF
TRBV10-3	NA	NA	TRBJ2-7	TGTGCCATCAGTGAAATTGGGGGGAGAGCCTACGAGCAGTACTTC	CAISEIGGRAYEQYF
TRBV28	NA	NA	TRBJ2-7	TGTGCCAGCAGTTTAAACAGGGAATCCCTCGACTACGAGCAGTACTTC	CASSLNRESLDYEQYF
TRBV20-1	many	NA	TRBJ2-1	TGCAGTGCTCAGCTCCGGGGGCCAGAGCGGCACAATGAGCAGTTCTTC	CSAQLRGPERHNEQFF
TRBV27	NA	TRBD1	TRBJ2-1	TGTGCCAGCGTAAAGACCGGGACAGGGGCACAAAACAATGAGCAGTTCTTC	CASVKTGTGAQNNEQFF
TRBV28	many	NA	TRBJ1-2	TGTGCCAGTCAGGAGGGAGGGGAGTATGGCTACACCTTC	CASQEGGEYGYTF
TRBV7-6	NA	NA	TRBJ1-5	TGTGCCAGCAGCTTAGCAAGGGAGGGTCAGCCCCAGCATTTT	CASSLAREGQPQHF
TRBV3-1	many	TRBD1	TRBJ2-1	TGTGCCAGCAGCCAGCGAGCGTTAGGGGGCCAGTTCTTC	CASSQRALGGQFF
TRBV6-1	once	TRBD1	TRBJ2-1	TGTGCCAGCAGCCTCTCCCGGGACAGGGGTCACAATGAGCAGTTCTTC	CASSLSRDRGHNEQFF
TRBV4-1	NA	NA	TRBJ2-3	TGCGCCAGCAGCCACTCTGGGCGTGGCGGGGGCACAGATACGCAGTATTTT	CASSHSGRGGGTDTQYF
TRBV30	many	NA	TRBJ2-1	TGTGCCTGGAGGCAGGGCTACTACAATGAGCAGTTCTTC	CAWRQGYYNEQFF
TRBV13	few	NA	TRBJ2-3	TGTGCCAGCAGCTTAAGGGTAGCCCCTCGCACAGATACGCAGTATTTT	CASSLRVAPRTDTQYF
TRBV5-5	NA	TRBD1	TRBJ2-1	TGTGCCAGTAGAGCCGGGACAGGGTACAATGAGCAGTTCTTC	CASRAGTGYNEQFF
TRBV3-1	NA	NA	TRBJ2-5	TGTGCCAGCAGGTGGACAGGGAGGGAGGACCAAGAGACCCAGTACTTC	CASRWTGREDQETQYF
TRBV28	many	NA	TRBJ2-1	TGTGCCAGCAGTTTGGCGGACACCAACTCCTACAATGAGCAGTTCTTC	CASSLADTNSYNEQFF
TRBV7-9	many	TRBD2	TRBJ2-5	TGTGCCAGCAGCAAGAATCGACTAGCGGGAAACCAAGAGACCCAGTACTTC	CASSKNRLAGNQETQYF
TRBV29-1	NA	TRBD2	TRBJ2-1	TGCAGCGGGGTAGGACTAGCGGGAGGCCCCTCCTACAATGAGCAGTTCTTC	CSGVGLAGGPSYNEQFF
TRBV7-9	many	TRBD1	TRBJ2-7	TGTGCCAGCAGCGGACTAGGACAGGGGACCTACGAGCAGTACTTC	CASSGLGQGTYEQYF
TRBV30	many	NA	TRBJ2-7	TGTGCCTGGAGTGTAGACCCCGAGCAGTACTTC	CAWSVDPEQYF
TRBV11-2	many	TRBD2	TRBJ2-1	TGTGCCAGCAGCAGCAGCGGGGGGGCCTACAATGAGCAGTTCTTC	CASSSSGGAYNEQFF
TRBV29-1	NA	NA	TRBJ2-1	TGCAGCGTTGAAAGCAATAACAATGTGGATGAGCAGTTCTTC	CSVESNNNVDEQFF
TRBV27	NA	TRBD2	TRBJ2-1	TGTGCCAGCAGTCTAGCGGGAGTCGCGGCGCAGTTCTTC	CASSLAGVAAQFF
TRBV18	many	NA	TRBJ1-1	TGTGCCAGCTCACTTGGACAGACCGTGAACACTGAAGCTTTCTTT	CASSLGQTVNTEAFF